The 3 T cell receptor beta chains in this list originate from one sample, sequenced in a study of T-cell memory formation after mild COVID-19. TCRdb ran MiXCR on the 5' RACE reads and lists one entry per CDR3 protein. This table holds 210,000 or so distinct CDR3 sequences, around 27% found once. The sequencing sample was made of PBMCs or a T cell subset sorted from them (not recorded which). The receptors derive from an adult woman who had mild COVID-19 (a few samples of this study predate the infection). Cell type and time point are not known.

The chain carries TRBV6-2 or TRBV6-3 and TRBJ2-7, with 12 bases that match TRBD2. The CDR3 consists of 16 residues. The trim removed 4 bases at V and 0 bases at J, leaving 4 bases unmatched. Germline V gene data show CDR1 as MNHEY and CDR2 as SVGEGT. This CDR3 reads CASSSGLAGTSYEQYF. CDR3 coding DNA: TGTGCCAGCAGTTCCGGACTAGCGGGGACCTCCTACGAGCAGTACTTC.

V is TRBV6-5 and J is TRBJ2-7, with 7 bases identical to TRBD2. With V trimmed by 7 bases and J by 4 bases, 10 bases remained unmatched. The V gene's germline CDR1 is MNHEY and CDR2 SVGAGI. The CDR3 loop spans 14 amino acids. CDR3: CASKNPGGVYEQYF. Here the CDR3 DNA reads TGTGCCAGCAAGAACCCGGGGGGAGTTTACGAGCAGTACTTC.

This clonotype showed up just a few times. The chain combines TRBV15 with TRBJ2-1; 11 positions match TRBD2. CDR1 is LNHNV, CDR2 YYDKDF, per germline (reference sequence). The J segment lost 5 bases and the V segment lost 6 bases, leaving 3 bases of the junction unmatched. This CDR3 contains 14 residues. The CDR3 region has the DNA TGTGCCACCAGGGGGACTAGCGGTCACAATGAGCAGTTCTTC. Residues: CATRGTSGHNEQFF. The variable domain in full, completed from reference TRBV15 and TRBJ2-1, reads DAMVIQNPRYQVTQFGKPVTLSCSQTLNHNVMYWYQQKSSQAPKLLFHYYDKDFNNEADTPDNFQSRRPNTSFCFLDIRSPGLGDTAMYLCATRGTSGHNEQFFGPGTRLTVL.